This T cell receptor beta chain was sequenced for a study of CD8+ T cells in alopecia areata. Turning to the study itself: Patients given treatment had severity scored by the percentage of scalp area affected. Study findings and constraints: Clonality in lesional scalp, especially alopecia totalis/universalis, exceeded that of normal scalp. Besides other cells, scalp samples also yield sequences of resident alphabeta T cells from normal skin. Tofacitinib did not eliminate many expanded lesional clones from scalp or blood.

CDR1 and CDR2 from the germline V gene are SSHAT and FNYEAQ (reference sequence). CDR3 length: 14 residues. On this clone itself: The antigen is unknown. Its ends do not fully match the called genes, so a read error is possible.

Noted treatment: oral pan-JAK inhibitor, 5-10 mg twice daily. Isolated RNA was reverse transcribed into cDNA used as the sequencing template. Only in-frame clones appear in the TCRdb table, and some are missing; sequencing was by immunoSEQ multiplex PCR. The sample lists some 190,000 clones, around 60% occurring once. The source is a human donor with alopecia areata. J is TRBJ2-7 and V is TRBV7-7, with 7 nucleotides matching TRBD1. This specimen consisted of CD4+ T cells sorted from blood, obtained at week 4, from a patient treated with tofacitinib. The CDR3 is CASSFRQGPYEQYF. The CDR3 DNA is TGTGCTAGCAGCTTTCGACAGGGTCCTTACGAGCAGTACTTC.